The 21 T cell receptor beta chains presented below share a single source sample, sequenced in a study of cytomegalovirus exposure and HLA in healthy donors. Use of 60 Vbeta and 13 Jbeta primers characterized the PCR. Assay used: immunoSEQ multiplex PCR; TCRdb lists only in-frame clones, some missing. The repertoire holds some 180,000 clones, with over 75% as singletons. The sequencing sample was made of PBMCs. Receptors were obtained from a girl less than two years old in good health and CMV-seronegative.

V usage is TRBV5-1 and J usage is TRBJ2-7; maybe TRBD2 (6 bases). The CDR3 consists of 14 residues. V was shortened by 4 bases and J by 3 bases, with 14 bases between the two germline ends. The germline V gene has CDR1 SGHRS and CDR2 YFSETQ. The CDR3 loop is CASSPGTGDYEQYF. CDR3 DNA: TGCGCCAGCAGCCCCGGGACGGGGGACTACGAGCAGTACTTC.

This sequence joins TRBV9 and TRBJ2-2; TRBD1 is a possible D gene (6 bases). The germline V gene has CDR1 SGDLS and CDR2 YYNGEE. Trimming shortened V by 3 bases and J by 0 bases, and 15 bases separated the two germline ends. The CDR3 is 17 residues long. CDR3 DNA sequence: TGTGCCAGCAGCGCGACAGGAAGAGACGCGAACACCGGGGAGCTGTTTTTT. Protein product: CASSATGRDANTGELFF.

There are a few counts of this clone. The V gene is TRBV11-3, the J gene TRBJ2-1, with a possible D match to TRBD2 (6 bases). Germline V gene lookup returns CDR1 SGHNT and CDR2 YENEEA. Trimming pared 0 bases from V and 8 bases from J, leaving 14 bases between. This CDR3 contains 15 residues. The CDR3 DNA reads as TGTGCCAGCAGCTTAGATGGCGGGGCCAGGGATGAGCAGTTCTTC. It yields the protein CASSLDGGARDEQFF.

For the CDR3, the DNA is TGTGCCAGCAGCTTATTGAGAACGAACACCGGGGAGCTGTTTTTT. This gives the protein CASSLLRTNTGELFF. The chain employs TRBV7-9 and TRBJ2-2; D not certain. Trimming left V 2 bases short and J 0 bases short, with 7 bases between. The CDR3 has 15 amino acids. Germline V CDR1 and CDR2: SEHNR, FQNEAQ (reference sequence).

This clone was counted only a few times. The V call is TRBV27, the J call TRBJ2-1, with no clear D. The CDR3 loop spans 14 amino acids. CDR1 is MNHEY and CDR2 is SMNVEV in the germline V gene (reference sequence). Trimming pared 9 bases from V and 5 bases from J, leaving 17 bases between. The CDR3 reads CASRRLLQDNEQFF. As DNA, the CDR3 is TGTGCCAGTCGTCGGTTACTCCAGGACAATGAGCAGTTCTTC.

This clone was counted once. V is TRBV10-3 and J is TRBJ1-2; no definite D call. The V gene lost 8 bases and the J gene lost 4 bases, with 17 bases spanning the gap. The CDR3 has 14 amino acids. CDR1 and CDR2 from the germline V gene are ENHRY and SYGVKD. CDR3: CAIARRTTRYGYTF. In DNA form, the CDR3 reads TGTGCCATCGCGCGCAGGACTACTCGCTATGGCTACACCTTC.

The rearrangement joins TRBV7-3 to TRBJ2-1, with D perhaps TRBD2 (6 bases). Germline V gene data show CDR1 as SGHTA and CDR2 as FQGTGA. Trimming removed 2 bases from V and 3 bases from J, with 11 bases in between. CDR3 length: 15 amino acids. CDR3 sequence: CASSLRGSGYNEQFF. DNA for the CDR3: TGTGCCAGCAGCTTACGGGGGAGTGGCTACAATGAGCAGTTCTTC.

This chain joins TRBV5-1 and TRBJ1-1, with 8 positions matching TRBD1. Germline V CDR1 and CDR2: SGHRS, YFSETQ. The CDR3 spans 19 residues. V lost 4 bases to trimming and J lost 1 base; unmatched junction nucleotides: 18. The CDR3 spells CASSPRGQGALLPNTEAFF. CDR3 bases: TGCGCCAGCAGCCCGCGTGGACAGGGCGCCTTACTTCCGAACACTGAAGCTTTCTTT.

The J gene is TRBJ1-1, the V gene TRBV29-1, with TRBD1 as a possible D gene (6 bases). The CDR3 sequence is 12 residues long. V was trimmed by 5 bases and J by 10 bases, leaving 17 bases between them. The germline V gene encodes CDR1 SQVTM and CDR2 ANQGSEA. The DNA for the CDR3 is TGCAGCGTTCGAGGGGGAAAGGTACGAGCTTTCTTT. Translating gives CSVRGGKVRAFF.

The chain carries TRBV2 and TRBJ1-5, with D hard to call. This CDR3 is built from 14 residues. CDR1 and CDR2 from the germline V gene are SNHLY and FYNNEI. V was pared by 10 bases and J by 0 bases, with 13 bases between. The CDR3 nucleotides are TGTGCCACCGACTTCCTAAATAGCAATCAGCCCCAGCATTTT. This sequence encodes CATDFLNSNQPQHF.

The gene calls are TRBV6-5 and TRBJ1-2; no reliable D call. The CDR3 runs 15 residues. V was pared by 7 bases and J by 0 bases, with 15 bases between. Germline V gene lookup returns CDR1 MNHEY and CDR2 SVGAGI. The CDR3 DNA follows: TGTGCCAGCATCTCCGTCGGTTCCTCTAACTATGGCTACACCTTC. The encoded protein is CASISVGSSNYGYTF.

Only one count was recorded for this clone. The chain couples TRBV4-3 to TRBJ1-5; D not resolved. This CDR3 is 15 amino acids long. Germline V gene lookup returns CDR1 LGHNA and CDR2 YSLEER. With 0 bases removed from V and 6 bases from J, the gap between germline ends came to 12 bases. The CDR3 coding sequence is TGCGCCAGCAGCCAAGATCTTTGGAGCGGTCAGCCCCAGCATTTT. It yields the protein CASSQDLWSGQPQHF.

The chain is built from TRBV5-1 and TRBJ2-1, with 14 bases fitting TRBD2. CDR1 and CDR2 (germline): SGHRS, YFSETQ. The CDR3 is 17 amino acids. V lost 4 bases, J lost 3 bases, and 6 bases stayed unmatched. The CDR3 is CASSPAGTSGSYNEQFF. As DNA, the CDR3 is TGCGCCAGCAGCCCAGCCGGGACTAGCGGGAGCTACAATGAGCAGTTCTTC.

The chain employs TRBV6-4 and TRBJ2-1; 11 bases are shared with TRBD1. V trimming: 6 bases; J trimming: 6 bases; junction bases outside the gene matches: 7. CDR3 length: 15 amino acids. The germline V gene has CDR1 MRHNA and CDR2 SNTAGT. The CDR3 protein is CASRPGQGVCNEQFF. CDR3 coding DNA: TGTGCCAGCAGACCGGGACAGGGGGTTTGCAATGAGCAGTTCTTC.

V gene TRBV27 combines with J gene TRBJ2-1; TRBD2 might be the D (5 bases). V was trimmed by 4 bases and J by 6 bases, leaving 13 bases between them. This CDR3 contains 14 residues. Germline V CDR1 and CDR2: MNHEY, SMNVEV (reference sequence). The CDR3 sequence: CASSWAPSINEQFF. The CDR3 nucleotides are TGTGCCAGCAGTTGGGCGCCTAGCATCAATGAGCAGTTCTTC.

The chain is built from TRBV27 and TRBJ1-2; D perhaps matches TRBD1 (6 bases). The length of the CDR3 is 14 residues. Trimming removed 3 bases from V and 4 bases from J, with 12 bases in between. Germline-derived CDR1 and CDR2 are MNHEY and SMNVEV (reference sequence). This CDR3 reads CASSFQGSLYGYTF. The CDR3 DNA sequence: TGTGCCAGCAGTTTCCAGGGGTCCCTCTATGGCTACACCTTC.

The gene calls are TRBV4-2 and TRBJ2-5; a weak D match, TRBD2 (6 bases). The DNA end is more similar to TRBJ2-7, so the J call may be wrong. CDR3 length: 16 amino acids. Germline assignment: CDR1 LGHNA and CDR2 YNFKEQ. The CDR3 sequence: CASSQDYSGDLYEQYF. CDR3 nucleotides: TGTGCCAGCAGCCAAGATTATAGCGGAGACCTTTACGAGCAGTACTTC.

The chain combines TRBV5-1 with TRBJ1-3; TRBD1 might be the D (6 bases). Trimming took 7 bases from V and 0 from J, leaving 29 bases between them. CDR1 and CDR2 (germline): SGHRS, YFSETQ. The CDR3 runs to 20 residues. CDR3 region: CASRVRIGSRDIYSGNTIYF. The DNA for the CDR3 is TGCGCCAGCCGGGTGAGGATAGGTAGCCGGGACATCTACTCTGGAAACACCATATATTTT.

With respect to this clone: A junction end diverges from the germline sequence, so it may reflect a read error. The V gene is TRBV6-5, the J gene TRBJ2-7; the D gene is possibly TRBD2 (7 bases). Germline CDR1 and CDR2: MNHEY and SVGAGI. This CDR3 has 13 residues. The CDR3 DNA reads as TGTGCCAGCAGTTACTCGGGGGGGCTTGAGCAGTGCTTC. The encoded protein is CASSYSGGLEQCF.

The chain carries TRBV15 and TRBJ2-3; TRBD2 agrees at 16 bases. Germline CDR1 reads LNHNV; CDR2 reads YYDKDF (reference sequence). V shed 3 bases and J 1 base; nucleotides not matched to a gene: 1. The CDR3 consists of 17 residues. CDR3 sequence reads: CATSRGTSGRGTDTQYF. Here the CDR3 DNA reads TGTGCCACCAGCAGGGGGACTAGCGGGAGGGGCACAGATACGCAGTATTTT.

Comments on this clone: At the DNA level, this CDR3 is encoded by other sequences in the same sample as well. The V call is TRBV5-1, the J call TRBJ2-5; TRBD1 is a possible D gene (7 bases). CDR1 and CDR2 (germline): SGHRS, YFSETQ. V lost 4 bases and J 0 bases, leaving 13 bases between the germline ends. The CDR3 has 15 residues. CDR3 in amino acids: CASSLEGTDQETQYF. The DNA of the CDR3 is TGCGCCAGCAGCCTGGAGGGGACAGACCAAGAGACCCAGTACTTC.